The source of this T cell receptor beta chain is a study of OX40 agonist ivuxolimab in advanced cancers. V dropped 5 bases and J dropped 9 bases, with 17 bases sitting between them. Germline assignment: CDR1 MNHNY and CDR2 SVGAGI (reference sequence). The CDR3 contains 15 residues. This clone showed up just a few times. This table comes from immunoSEQ multiplex PCR, and its TCRdb copy is limited to in-frame clones, with some not included. The sample shows about 62,000 clones, less than 85% of them seen only once. The V and J genes are TRBV6-6 and TRBJ1-6, with D possibly being TRBD1 (5 bases). Here the sequenced sample was CD4+ or CD8+ T cells sorted from blood, taken in a trial of the OX40 agonist ivuxolimab. The source of this sequence is an adult with an advanced solid tumor such as melanoma, head and neck, liver or kidney cancer. The CDR3 coding sequence is TGTGCCAGCAGTACCCCTAGGGACTATGGTTCACCCCTCCACTTT. It yields the protein CASSTPRDYGSPLHF.